Detailed here is one TCR beta chain. This entry comes from a study of control samples from healthy donors and cancer patients. Libraries were prepared by immunoSEQ multiplex PCR; TCRdb keeps only in-frame clonotypes and omits some of them. The sample includes 78,000 or so clones, around nine tenths seen only once; the top ten take 4.5% to 6%. The sequence was collected from a woman between 50 and 59 years old in good health. The sample comprised blood.

In DNA, the CDR3 is TGTGCCAGCAGCGTAGGACCAGGGGCTAGCACAGATACGCAGTATTTT. Protein sequence: CASSVGPGASTDTQYF. This rearrangement joins TRBV9 to TRBJ2-3; a possible D gene is TRBD1 (6 bases). This CDR3 spans 16 amino acids. CDR1 is SGDLS and CDR2 is YYNGEE in the germline V gene. V shed 0 bases and J shed 0 bases, with 11 bases lying between them. The full variable domain, its missing parts supplied by reference TRBV9 and TRBJ2-3, is DSGVTQTPKHLITATGQRVTLRCSPRSGDLSVYWYQQSLDQGLQFLIQYYNGEERAKGNILERFSAQQFPDLHSELNLSSLELGDSALYFCASSVGPGASTDTQYFGPGTRLTVL.